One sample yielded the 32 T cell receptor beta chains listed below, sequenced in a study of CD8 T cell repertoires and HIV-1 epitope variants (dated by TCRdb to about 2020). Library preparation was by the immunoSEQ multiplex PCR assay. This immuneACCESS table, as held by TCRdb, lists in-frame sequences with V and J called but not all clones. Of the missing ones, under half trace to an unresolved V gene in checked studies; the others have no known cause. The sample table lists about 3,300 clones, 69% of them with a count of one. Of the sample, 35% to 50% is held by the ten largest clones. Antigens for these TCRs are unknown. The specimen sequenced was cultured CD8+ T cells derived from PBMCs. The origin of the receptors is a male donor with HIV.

For the CDR3, the DNA is TGTGCCAGCAGCCCCCTCCCGGGACAGGGAGAGGAGACCCAGTACTTC. Translation gives CASSPLPGQGEETQYF. The V gene is TRBV7-9, the J gene TRBJ2-5; 9 bases are a match to TRBD1. The CDR3 has 16 amino acids. In germline, CDR1 is SEHNR, CDR2 FQNEAQ (reference sequence). Trimming took 5 bases from V and 5 from J; bases not matched to a gene: 12.

The DNA of the CDR3 is TGCAGCGTTGAAGTCCTAACTAGCGGGGGGCGTACCGGGGAGCTGTTTTTT. This gives the protein CSVEVLTSGGRTGELFF. This rearrangement joins TRBV29-1 to TRBJ2-2; 12 bases map to TRBD2. CDR1 is SQVTM, CDR2 ANQGSEA, per germline. The CDR3 has 17 residues. With V trimmed by 1 base and J by 5 bases, 8 bases remained unmatched.

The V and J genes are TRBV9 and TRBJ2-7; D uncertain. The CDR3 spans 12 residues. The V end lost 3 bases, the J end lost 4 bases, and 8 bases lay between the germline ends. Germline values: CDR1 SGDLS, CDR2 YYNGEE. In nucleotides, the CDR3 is TGTGCCAGCAGCGAGGGTTTTTACGAGCAGTACTTC. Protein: CASSEGFYEQYF.

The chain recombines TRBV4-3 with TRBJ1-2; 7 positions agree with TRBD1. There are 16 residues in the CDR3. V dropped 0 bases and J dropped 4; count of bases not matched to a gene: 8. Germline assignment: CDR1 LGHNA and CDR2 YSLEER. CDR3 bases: TGCGCCAGCAGCCAAGAAGGAGGGGGCGCTCCCTATGGCTACACCTTC. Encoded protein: CASSQEGGGAPYGYTF.

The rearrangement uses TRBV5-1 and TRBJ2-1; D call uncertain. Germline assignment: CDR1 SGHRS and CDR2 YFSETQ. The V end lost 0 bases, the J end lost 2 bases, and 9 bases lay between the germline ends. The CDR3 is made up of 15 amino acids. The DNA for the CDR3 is TGCGCCAGCAGCTTGGAAGGAGAGACCTACAATGAGCAGTTCTTC. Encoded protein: CASSLEGETYNEQFF.

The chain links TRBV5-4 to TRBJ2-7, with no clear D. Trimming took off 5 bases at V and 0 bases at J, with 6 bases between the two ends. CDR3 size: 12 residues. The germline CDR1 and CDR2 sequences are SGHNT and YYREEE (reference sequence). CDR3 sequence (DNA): TGTGCCAGCAGTCTGGCCTCCTACGAGCAGTACTTC. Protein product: CASSLASYEQYF.

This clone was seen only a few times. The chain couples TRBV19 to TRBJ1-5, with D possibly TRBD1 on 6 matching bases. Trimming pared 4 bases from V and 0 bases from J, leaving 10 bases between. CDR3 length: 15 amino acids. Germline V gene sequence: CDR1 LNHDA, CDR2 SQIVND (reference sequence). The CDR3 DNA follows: TGTGCCAGTAGTACCCAGGGGTCTAGCAATCAGCCCCAGCATTTT. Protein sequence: CASSTQGSSNQPQHF. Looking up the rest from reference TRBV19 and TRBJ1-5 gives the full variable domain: DGGITQSPKYLFRKEGQNVTLSCEQNLNHDAMYWYRQDPGQGLRLIYYSQIVNDFQKGDIAEGYSVSREKKESFPLTVTSAQKNPTAFYLCASSTQGSSNQPQHFGDGTRLSIL.

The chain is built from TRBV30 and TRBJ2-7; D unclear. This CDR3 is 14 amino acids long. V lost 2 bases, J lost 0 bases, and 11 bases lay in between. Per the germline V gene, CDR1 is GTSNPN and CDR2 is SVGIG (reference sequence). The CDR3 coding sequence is TGTGCCTGGAGTCTCCATCCGAGCTCCTACGAGCAGTACTTC. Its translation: CAWSLHPSSYEQYF.

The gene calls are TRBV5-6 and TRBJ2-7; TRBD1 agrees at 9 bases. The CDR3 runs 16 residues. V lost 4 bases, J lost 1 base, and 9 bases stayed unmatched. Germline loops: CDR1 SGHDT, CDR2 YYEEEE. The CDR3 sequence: CASSGEGTGWSYEQYF. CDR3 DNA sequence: TGTGCCAGCAGCGGGGAAGGGACAGGGTGGTCCTACGAGCAGTACTTC.

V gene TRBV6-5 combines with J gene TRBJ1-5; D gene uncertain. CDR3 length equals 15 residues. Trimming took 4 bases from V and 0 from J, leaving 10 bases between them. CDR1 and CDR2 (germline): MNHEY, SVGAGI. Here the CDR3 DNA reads TGTGCCAGCAGTTGGGCCGGGAGTAGCAATCAGCCCCAGCATTTT. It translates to CASSWAGSSNQPQHF.

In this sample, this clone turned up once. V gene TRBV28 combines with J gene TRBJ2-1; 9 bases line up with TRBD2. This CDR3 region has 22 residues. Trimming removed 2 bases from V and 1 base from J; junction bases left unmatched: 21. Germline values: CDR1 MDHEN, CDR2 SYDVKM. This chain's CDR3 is CASSLALRLSAVAGVSYNEQFF. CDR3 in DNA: TGTGCCAGCAGTTTAGCGCTCCGTCTCTCCGCCGTAGCGGGAGTATCCTACAATGAGCAGTTCTTC.

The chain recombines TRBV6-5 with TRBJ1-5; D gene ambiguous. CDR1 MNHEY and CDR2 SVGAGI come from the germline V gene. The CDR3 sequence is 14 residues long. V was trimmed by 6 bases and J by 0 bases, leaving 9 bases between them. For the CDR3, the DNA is TGTGCCAGCAGCTACGACATTAGCAATCAGCCCCAGCATTTT. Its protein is CASSYDISNQPQHF.

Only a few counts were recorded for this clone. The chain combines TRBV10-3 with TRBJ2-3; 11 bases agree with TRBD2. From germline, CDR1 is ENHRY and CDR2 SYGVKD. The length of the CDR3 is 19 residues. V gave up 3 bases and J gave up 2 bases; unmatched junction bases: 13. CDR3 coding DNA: TGTGCCATCAGTGATCTCTTTAGCGGGAGGGAAGAATCCACAGATACGCAGTATTTT. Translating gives CAISDLFSGREESTDTQYF.

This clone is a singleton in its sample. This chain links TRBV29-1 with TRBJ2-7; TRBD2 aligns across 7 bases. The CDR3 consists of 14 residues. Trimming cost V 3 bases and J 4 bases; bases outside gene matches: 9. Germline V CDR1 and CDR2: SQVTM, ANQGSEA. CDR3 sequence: CSVETGTSVYEQYF. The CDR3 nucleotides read TGCAGCGTTGAGACCGGCACTAGCGTATACGAGCAGTACTTC.

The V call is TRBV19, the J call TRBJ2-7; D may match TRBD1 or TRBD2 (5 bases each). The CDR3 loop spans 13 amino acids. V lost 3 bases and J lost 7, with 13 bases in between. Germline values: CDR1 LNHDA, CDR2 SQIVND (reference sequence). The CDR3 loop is CASSIYSWGEQYF. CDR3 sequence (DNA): TGTGCCAGTAGTATCTATAGTTGGGGGGAGCAGTACTTC.

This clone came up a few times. CDR3 DNA: TGTGCCAGCAGCCCTGGATCAGCGGATGAGCAGTTCTTC. Translating it yields CASSPGSADEQFF. The chain combines TRBV7-9 with TRBJ2-1, with D perhaps matching TRBD2 (5 bases). The CDR3 is made up of 13 amino acids. Germline V gene lookup returns CDR1 SEHNR and CDR2 FQNEAQ (reference sequence). The V gene lost 5 bases and the J gene lost 8 bases, with 13 bases spanning the gap. The whole variable domain, filled in from reference TRBV7-9 and TRBJ2-1, reads DTGVSQNPRHKITKRGQNVTFRCDPISEHNRLYWYRQTLGQGPEFLTYFQNEAQLEKSRLLSDRFSAERPKGSFSTLEIQRTEQGDSAMYLCASSPGSADEQFFGPGTRLTVL.

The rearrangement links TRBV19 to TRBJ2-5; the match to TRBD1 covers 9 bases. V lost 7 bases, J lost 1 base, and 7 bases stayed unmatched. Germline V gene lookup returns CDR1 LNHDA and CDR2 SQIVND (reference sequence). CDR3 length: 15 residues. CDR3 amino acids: CASTLGQGLQETQYF. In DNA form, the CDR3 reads TGTGCCAGTACCCTGGGACAGGGCCTCCAAGAGACCCAGTACTTC.

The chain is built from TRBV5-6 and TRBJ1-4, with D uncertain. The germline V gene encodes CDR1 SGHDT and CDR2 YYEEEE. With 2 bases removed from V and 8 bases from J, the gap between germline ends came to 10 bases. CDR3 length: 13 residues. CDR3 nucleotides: TGTGCCAGCAGCTTAAGTACAGACGAAAAACTGTTTTTT. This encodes CASSLSTDEKLFF.

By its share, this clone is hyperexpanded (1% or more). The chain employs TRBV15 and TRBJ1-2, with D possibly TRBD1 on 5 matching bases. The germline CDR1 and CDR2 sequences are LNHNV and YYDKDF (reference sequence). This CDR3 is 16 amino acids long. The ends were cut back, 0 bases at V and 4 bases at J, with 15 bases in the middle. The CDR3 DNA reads TGTGCCACCAGCAGAGATCGGGGGACCCAGGTCTATGGCTACACCTTC. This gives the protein CATSRDRGTQVYGYTF.

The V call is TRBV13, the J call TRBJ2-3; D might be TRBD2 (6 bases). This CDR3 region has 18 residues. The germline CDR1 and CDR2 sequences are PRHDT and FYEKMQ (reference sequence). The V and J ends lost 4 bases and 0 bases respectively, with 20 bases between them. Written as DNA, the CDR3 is TGTGCCAGCAGCTCCGTCACCGGGGGACCTGCTAGCACAGATACGCAGTATTTT. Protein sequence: CASSSVTGGPASTDTQYF. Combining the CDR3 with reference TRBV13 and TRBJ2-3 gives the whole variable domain AAGVIQSPRHLIKEKRETATLKCYPIPRHDTVYWYQQGPGQDPQFLISFYEKMQSDKGSIPDRFSAQQFSDYHSELNMSSLELGDSALYFCASSSVTGGPASTDTQYFGPGTRLTVL.

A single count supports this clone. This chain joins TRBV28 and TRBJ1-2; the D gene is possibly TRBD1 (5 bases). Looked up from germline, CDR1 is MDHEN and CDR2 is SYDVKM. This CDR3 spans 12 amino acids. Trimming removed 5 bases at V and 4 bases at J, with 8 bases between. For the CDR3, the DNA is TGTGCCAGCAGTCCGACAGCCTATGGCTACACCTTC. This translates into CASSPTAYGYTF.

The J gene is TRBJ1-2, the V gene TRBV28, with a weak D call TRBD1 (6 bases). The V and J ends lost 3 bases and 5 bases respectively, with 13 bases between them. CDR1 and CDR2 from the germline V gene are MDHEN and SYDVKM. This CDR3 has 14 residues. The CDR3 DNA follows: TGTGCCAGCAGTTTGGTGGGGGCGGGATATGGCTACACCTTC. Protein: CASSLVGAGYGYTF.

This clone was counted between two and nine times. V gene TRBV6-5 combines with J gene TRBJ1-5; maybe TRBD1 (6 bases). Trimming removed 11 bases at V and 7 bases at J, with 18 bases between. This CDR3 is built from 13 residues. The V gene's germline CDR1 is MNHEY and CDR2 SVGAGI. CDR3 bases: TGTGCCTGCCGTTCGGGGGGCGTACAGCCCCAGCATTTT. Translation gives CACRSGGVQPQHF.

The CDR3: CASSQGLWTTSQNTEAFF. The CDR3 bases are TGTGCCAGCAGCCAGGGTCTTTGGACAACTAGCCAGAACACTGAAGCTTTCTTT. The chain couples TRBV16 to TRBJ1-1; TRBD1 is a possible D gene (5 bases). V was pared by 3 bases and J by 1 base, with 21 bases between. CDR1 is KGHSY, CDR2 FQNENV, per germline. This CDR3 contains 18 residues.

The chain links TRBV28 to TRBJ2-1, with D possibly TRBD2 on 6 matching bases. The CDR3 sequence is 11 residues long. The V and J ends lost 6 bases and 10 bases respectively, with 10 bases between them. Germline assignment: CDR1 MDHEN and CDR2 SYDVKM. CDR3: CASRRGDEQFF. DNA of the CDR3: TGTGCCAGCAGGCGGGGAGACGAGCAGTTCTTC.

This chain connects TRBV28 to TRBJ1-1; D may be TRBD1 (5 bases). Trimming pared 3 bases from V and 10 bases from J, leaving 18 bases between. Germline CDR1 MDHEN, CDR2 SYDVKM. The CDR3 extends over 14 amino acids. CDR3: CASSFGGVVLGAFF. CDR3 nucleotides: TGTGCCAGCAGTTTTGGGGGAGTTGTGCTGGGAGCTTTCTTT.

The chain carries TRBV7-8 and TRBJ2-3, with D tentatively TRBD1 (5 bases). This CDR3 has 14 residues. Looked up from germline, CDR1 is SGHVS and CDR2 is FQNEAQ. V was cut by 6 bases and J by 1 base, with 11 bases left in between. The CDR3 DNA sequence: TGTGCCAGCAGAGGCAGGGCTGGCACAGATACGCAGTATTTT. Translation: CASRGRAGTDTQYF.

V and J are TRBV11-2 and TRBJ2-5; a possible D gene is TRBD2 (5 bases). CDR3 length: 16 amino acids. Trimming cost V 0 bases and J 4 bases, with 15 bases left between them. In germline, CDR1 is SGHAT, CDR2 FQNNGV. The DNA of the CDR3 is TGTGCCAGCAGCTTAGATCTGACTGGGAGCGCAGAGACCCAGTACTTC. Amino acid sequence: CASSLDLTGSAETQYF.

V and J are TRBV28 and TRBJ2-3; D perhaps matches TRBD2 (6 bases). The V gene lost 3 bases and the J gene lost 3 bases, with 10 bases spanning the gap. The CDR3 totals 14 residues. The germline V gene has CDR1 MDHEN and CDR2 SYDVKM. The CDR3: CASSLRRETDTQYF. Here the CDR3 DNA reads TGTGCCAGCAGTTTGCGGAGGGAGACAGATACGCAGTATTTT.

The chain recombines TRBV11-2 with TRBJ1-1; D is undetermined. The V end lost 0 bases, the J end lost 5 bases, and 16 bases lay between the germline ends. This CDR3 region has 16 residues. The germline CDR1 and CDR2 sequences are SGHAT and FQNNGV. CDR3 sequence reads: CASSLDRLRRETEAFF. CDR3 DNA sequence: TGTGCCAGCAGCTTAGACCGCCTCCGAAGGGAGACTGAAGCTTTCTTT.

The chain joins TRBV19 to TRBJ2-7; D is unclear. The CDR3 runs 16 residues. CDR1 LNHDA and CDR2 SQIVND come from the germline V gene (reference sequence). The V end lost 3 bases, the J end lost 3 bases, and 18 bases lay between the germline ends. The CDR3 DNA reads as TGTGCCAGTAGTATGTCTCGGCCAGCAACTGTCTACGAGCAGTACTTC. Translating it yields CASSMSRPATVYEQYF.

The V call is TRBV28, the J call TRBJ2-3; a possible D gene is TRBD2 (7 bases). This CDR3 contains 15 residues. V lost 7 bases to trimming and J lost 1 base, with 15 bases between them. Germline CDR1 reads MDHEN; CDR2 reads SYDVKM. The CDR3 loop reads CASILGGGGTDTQYF. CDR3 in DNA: TGTGCCAGCATCCTTGGGGGGGGCGGCACAGATACGCAGTATTTT.